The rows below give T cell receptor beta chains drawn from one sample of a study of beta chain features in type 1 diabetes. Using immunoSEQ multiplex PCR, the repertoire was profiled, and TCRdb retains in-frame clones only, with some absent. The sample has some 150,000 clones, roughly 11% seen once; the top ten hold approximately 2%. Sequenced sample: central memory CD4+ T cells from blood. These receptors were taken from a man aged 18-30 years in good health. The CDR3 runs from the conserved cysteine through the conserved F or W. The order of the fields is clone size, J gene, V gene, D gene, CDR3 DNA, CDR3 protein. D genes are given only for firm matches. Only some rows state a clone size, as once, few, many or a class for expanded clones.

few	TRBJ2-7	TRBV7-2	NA	TGTGCCAGCAGCCGAAGCTCCTACGAGCAGTACTTC	CASSRSSYEQYF
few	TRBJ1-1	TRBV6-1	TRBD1	TGTGCCATCGGCTGGACAGGCCAGAACACTGAAGCTTTCTTT	CAIGWTGQNTEAFF
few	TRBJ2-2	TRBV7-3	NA	TGTGCCAGCAGCTTCAGTAACACCGGGGAGCTGTTTTTT	CASSFSNTGELFF
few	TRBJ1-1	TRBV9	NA	TGTGCCAGCAGCGTAGAGCAGAGGACTGAAGCTTTCTTT	CASSVEQRTEAFF
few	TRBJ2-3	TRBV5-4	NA	TGTGCCAGCAGCACGGCGGCTAGTGCTAGCACAGATACGCAGTATTTT	CASSTAASASTDTQYF
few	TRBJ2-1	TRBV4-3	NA	TGCGCCAGCAGCCAAGATTTGGGAGGTGAGCAGTTCTTC	CASSQDLGGEQFF
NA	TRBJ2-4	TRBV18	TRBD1	TGTGCCAGCTCACCGTCGACAGGGGAGTATAACATTCAGTACTTC	CASSPSTGEYNIQYF
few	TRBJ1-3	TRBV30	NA	TGTGCCTGGAGAACAAGGCTGCTTTCTGGAAACACCATATATTTT	CAWRTRLLSGNTIYF
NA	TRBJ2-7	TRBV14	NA	TGTGCCAGCAGCCAACGACCCGGGACGGACTACGAGCAGTACTTC	CASSQRPGTDYEQYF
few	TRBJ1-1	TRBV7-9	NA	TGTGCCAGCAGCCCCCCAGGGTGGTTGAGCTCTGAAGCTTTCTTT	CASSPPGWLSSEAFF
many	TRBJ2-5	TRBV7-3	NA	TGTGCCAGCAGCTTTCTTGGACAAGAGACCCAGTACTTC	CASSFLGQETQYF
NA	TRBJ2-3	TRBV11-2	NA	TGTGCCAGCAGCTTAGATCGGACAGGCACAGATACGCAGTATTTT	CASSLDRTGTDTQYF
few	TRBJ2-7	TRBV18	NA	TGTGCCAGCTCTCAGACACAAACCTACGAGCAGTACTTC	CASSQTQTYEQYF